Sequencing of this T cell receptor (beta chain) was carried out in a study of OX40 agonist ivuxolimab in advanced cancers. Study details: Males comprised around four fifths of the group, whose mean age was about 60 years (range roughly 20 to 85).

In the case of this clone: Antigen specificity is unknown.

Only in-frame clones appear in the TCRdb table, and some are missing; sequencing was by immunoSEQ multiplex PCR. The sample carries 9,500 to 14,000 clones, more than 80% recorded once. The V segment lost 2 bases and the J segment 4 bases; nucleotides outside the gene matches: 11. The V gene's germline CDR1 is SGHRS and CDR2 YFSETQ. The CDR3 length is 17 residues. Study-wide results and caveats: Not determined was the antigen specificity of the expanded peripheral T cells. CD8+ T cells showed, on average, more clonal expansion than CD4+ cells. Among the nonresponders, some also had low normalized T-cell clonal expansion.

Sequencing was performed on CD4+ or CD8+ T cells sorted from blood, taken in a trial of the OX40 agonist ivuxolimab. V and J are TRBV5-1 and TRBJ2-3; 9 bases are shared with TRBD2. This clonotype was obtained from an adult with an advanced solid tumor such as melanoma, head and neck, liver or kidney cancer. CDR3 amino acids: CASSFLGSGRIADTQYF. The CDR3 region has the DNA TGCGCCAGCAGCTTTCTCGGTAGCGGGAGAATTGCAGATACGCAGTATTTT.